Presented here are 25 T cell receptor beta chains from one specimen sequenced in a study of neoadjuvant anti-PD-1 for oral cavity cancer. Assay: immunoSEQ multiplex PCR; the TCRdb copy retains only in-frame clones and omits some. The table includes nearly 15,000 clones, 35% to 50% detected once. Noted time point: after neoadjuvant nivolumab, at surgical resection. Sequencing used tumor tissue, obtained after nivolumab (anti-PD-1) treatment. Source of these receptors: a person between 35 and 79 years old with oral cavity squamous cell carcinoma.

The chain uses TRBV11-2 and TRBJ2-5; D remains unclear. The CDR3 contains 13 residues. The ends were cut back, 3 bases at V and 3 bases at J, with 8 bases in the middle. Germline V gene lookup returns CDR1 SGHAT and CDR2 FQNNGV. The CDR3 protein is CASSFGLKETQYF. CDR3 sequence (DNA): TGTGCCAGCAGCTTTGGCCTAAAAGAGACCCAGTACTTC.

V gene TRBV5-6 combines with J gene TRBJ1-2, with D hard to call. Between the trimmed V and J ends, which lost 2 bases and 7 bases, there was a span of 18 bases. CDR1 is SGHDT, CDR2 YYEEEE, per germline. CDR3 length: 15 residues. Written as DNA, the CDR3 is TGTGCCAGCAGCTTTGAGGTCAACGGAGGTGCTGGCTACACCTTC. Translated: CASSFEVNGGAGYTF.

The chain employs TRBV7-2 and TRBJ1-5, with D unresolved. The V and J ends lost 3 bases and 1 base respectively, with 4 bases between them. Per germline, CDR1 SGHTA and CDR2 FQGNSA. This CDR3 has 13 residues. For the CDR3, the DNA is TGTGCCAGCAGCTTTGAAAGCAATCAGCCCCAGCATTTT. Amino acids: CASSFESNQPQHF.

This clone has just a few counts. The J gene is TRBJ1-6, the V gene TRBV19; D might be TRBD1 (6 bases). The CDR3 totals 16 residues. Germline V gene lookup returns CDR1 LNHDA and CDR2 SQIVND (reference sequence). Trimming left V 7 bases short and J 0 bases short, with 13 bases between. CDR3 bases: TGTGCCAGTAACAACAGGGTTGGCTCCTATAATTCACCCCTCCACTTT. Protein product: CASNNRVGSYNSPLHF.

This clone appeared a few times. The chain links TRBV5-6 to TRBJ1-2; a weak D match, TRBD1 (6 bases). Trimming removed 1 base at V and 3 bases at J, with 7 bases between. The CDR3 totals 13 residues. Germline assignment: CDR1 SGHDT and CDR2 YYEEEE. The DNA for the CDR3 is TGTGCCAGCAGCTTGAACAGGGACTATGGCTACACCTTC. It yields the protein CASSLNRDYGYTF.

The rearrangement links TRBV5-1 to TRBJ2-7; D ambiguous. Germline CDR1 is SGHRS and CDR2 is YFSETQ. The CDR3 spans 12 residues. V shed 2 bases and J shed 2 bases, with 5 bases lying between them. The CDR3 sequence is CASSFLPYEQYF. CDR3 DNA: TGCGCCAGCAGCTTTCTGCCCTACGAGCAGTACTTC.

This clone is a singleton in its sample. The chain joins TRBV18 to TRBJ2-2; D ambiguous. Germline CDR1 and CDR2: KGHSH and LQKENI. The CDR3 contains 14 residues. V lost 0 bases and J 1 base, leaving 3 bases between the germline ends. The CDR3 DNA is TGTGCCAGCTCACCACCGCTGAACACCGGGGAGCTGTTTTTT. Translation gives CASSPPLNTGELFF.

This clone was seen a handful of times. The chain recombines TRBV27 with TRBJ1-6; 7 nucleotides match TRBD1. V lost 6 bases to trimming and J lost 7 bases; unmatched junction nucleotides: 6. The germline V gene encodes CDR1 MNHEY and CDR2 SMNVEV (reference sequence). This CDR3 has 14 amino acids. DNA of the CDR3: TGTGCCAGCAGGCCGGGACAGTTGAATTCACCCCTCCACTTT. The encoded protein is CASRPGQLNSPLHF.

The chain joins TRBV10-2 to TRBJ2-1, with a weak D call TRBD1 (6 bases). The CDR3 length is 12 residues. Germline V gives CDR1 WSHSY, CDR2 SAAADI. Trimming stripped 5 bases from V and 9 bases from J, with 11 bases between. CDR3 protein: CASSQGQGEQFF. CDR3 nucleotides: TGCGCCAGCAGTCAGGGGCAAGGTGAGCAGTTCTTC.

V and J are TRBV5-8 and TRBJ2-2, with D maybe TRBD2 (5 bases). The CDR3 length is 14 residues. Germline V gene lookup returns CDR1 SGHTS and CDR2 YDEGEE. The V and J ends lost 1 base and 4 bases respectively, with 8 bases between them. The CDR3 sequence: CASSLLRGTGELFF. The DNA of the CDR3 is TGTGCCAGCAGCTTGCTTCGGGGCACCGGGGAGCTGTTTTTT.

CDR3 residues: CASSPGLNTGELFF. The CDR3 DNA reads TGCGCCAGCAGCCCCGGACTCAACACCGGGGAGCTGTTTTTT. This chain joins TRBV5-1 and TRBJ2-2; D may be TRBD2 (5 bases). From germline, CDR1 is SGHRS and CDR2 YFSETQ. The CDR3 totals 14 residues. Trimming took off 4 bases at V and 2 bases at J, with 9 bases between the two ends.

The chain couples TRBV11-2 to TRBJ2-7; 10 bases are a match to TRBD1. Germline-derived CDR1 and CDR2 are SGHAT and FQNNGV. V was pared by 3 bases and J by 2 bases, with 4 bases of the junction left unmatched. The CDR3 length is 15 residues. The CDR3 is CASSFRDRGTYEQYF. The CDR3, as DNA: TGTGCCAGCAGCTTCCGGGACAGGGGAACCTACGAGCAGTACTTC.

In DNA, the CDR3 is TGTGCCAGCAGTGAAGGGACAGGGGTGGAAAAACTGTTTTTT. Translation: CASSEGTGVEKLFF. The genes are TRBV6-1 and TRBJ1-4; 9 positions match TRBD1. Germline CDR1 is MNHNS and CDR2 is SASEGT. V was pared by 1 base and J by 8 bases, with 2 bases of the junction left unmatched. The length of the CDR3 is 14 residues.

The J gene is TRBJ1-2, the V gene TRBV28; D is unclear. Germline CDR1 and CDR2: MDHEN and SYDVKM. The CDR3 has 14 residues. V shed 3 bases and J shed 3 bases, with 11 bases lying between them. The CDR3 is CASSFSGSYYGYTF. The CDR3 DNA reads TGTGCCAGCAGTTTTTCGGGTTCTTACTATGGCTACACCTTC.

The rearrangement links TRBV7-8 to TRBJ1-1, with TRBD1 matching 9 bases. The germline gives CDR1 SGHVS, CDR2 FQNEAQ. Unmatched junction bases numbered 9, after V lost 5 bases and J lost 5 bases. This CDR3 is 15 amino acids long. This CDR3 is CASSAVGTGRTEAFF. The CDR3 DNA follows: TGTGCCAGCAGCGCCGTTGGGACAGGGCGAACTGAAGCTTTCTTT.

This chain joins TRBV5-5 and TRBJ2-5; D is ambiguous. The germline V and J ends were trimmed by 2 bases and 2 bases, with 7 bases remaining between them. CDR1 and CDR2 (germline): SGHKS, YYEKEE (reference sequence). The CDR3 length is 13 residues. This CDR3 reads CASSLNGQETQYF. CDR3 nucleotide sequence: TGTGCCAGCAGCTTAAACGGACAAGAGACCCAGTACTTC.

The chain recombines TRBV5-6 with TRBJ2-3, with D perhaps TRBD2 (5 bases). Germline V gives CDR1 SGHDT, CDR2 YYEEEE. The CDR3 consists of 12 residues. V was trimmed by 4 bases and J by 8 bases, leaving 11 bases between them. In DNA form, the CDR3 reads TGTGCCAGCAGCCCCGGGGTCGGTACGCAGTATTTT. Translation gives CASSPGVGTQYF.

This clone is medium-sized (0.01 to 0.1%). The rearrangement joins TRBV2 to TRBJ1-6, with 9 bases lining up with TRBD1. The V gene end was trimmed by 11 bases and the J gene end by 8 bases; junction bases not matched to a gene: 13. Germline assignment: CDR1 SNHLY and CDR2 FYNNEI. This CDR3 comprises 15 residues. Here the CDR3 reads CASLSGQGLYSPLHF. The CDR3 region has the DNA TGTGCCTCACTATCGGGACAGGGTTTGTATTCACCCCTCCACTTT.

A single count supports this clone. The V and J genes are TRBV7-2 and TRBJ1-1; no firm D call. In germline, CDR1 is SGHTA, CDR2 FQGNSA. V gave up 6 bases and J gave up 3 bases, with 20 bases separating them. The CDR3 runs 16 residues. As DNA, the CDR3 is TGTGCCAGCAGACCTCCTTACGGGGAGAGGGACACTGAAGCTTTCTTT. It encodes CASRPPYGERDTEAFF.

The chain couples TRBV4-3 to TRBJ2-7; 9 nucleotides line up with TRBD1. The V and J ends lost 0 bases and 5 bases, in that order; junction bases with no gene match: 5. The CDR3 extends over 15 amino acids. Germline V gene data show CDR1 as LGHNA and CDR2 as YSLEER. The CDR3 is CASSQDWDREHEQYF. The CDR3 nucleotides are TGCGCCAGCAGCCAAGATTGGGACAGGGAACACGAGCAGTACTTC.

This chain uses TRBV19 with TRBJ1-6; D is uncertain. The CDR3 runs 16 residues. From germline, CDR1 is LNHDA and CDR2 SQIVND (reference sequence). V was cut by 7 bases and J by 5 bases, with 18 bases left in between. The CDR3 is CASNRSGSTNNSPLHF. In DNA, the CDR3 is TGTGCCAGTAATAGGTCAGGAAGCACGAATAATTCACCCCTCCACTTT.

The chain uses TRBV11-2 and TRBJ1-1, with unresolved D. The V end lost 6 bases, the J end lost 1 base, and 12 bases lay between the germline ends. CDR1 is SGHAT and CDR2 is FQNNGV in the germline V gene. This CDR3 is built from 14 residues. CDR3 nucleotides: TGTGCCAGCAGTGAATTCTCAGAGAACACTGAAGCTTTCTTT. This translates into CASSEFSENTEAFF.

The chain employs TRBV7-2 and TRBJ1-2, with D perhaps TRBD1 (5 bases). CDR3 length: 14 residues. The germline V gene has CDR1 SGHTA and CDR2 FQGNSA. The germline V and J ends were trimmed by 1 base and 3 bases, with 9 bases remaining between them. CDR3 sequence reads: CASSLDLRDYGYTF. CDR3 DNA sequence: TGTGCCAGCAGCTTAGATCTCAGGGACTATGGCTACACCTTC.

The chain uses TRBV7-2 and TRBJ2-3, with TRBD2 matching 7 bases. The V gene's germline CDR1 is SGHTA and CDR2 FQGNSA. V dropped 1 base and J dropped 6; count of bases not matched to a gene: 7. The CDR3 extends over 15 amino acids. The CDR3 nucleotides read TGTGCCAGCAGCTTAGTCGTGGGGGGGTCTGATACGCAGTATTTT. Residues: CASSLVVGGSDTQYF.

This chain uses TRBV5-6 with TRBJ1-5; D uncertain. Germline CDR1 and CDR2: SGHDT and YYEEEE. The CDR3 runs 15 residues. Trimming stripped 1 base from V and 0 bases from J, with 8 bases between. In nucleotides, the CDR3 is TGTGCCAGCAGCTTGCGTCAGGTTAGCAATCAGCCCCAGCATTTT. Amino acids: CASSLRQVSNQPQHF.